This T cell receptor (beta chain) is from a study of PD-L1 blockade in urothelial cancer. Across the study: Specimens of blood held a median count of 141,255 T cells. Study outcomes and limitations: Below-median TCR clonality that was measured in pretreatment blood predicted better survival. At the 3-week point, tumor-associated blood clones expanded more in durable-benefit patients.

As concerns this clone: What it recognizes is unknown.

The investigators introduced synthetic TCR analog templates into each PCR as spikes. Libraries were prepared by immunoSEQ multiplex PCR; TCRdb keeps only in-frame clonotypes and omits some of them. The table includes more than 45,000 clones, 75% to 90% detected once. With V trimmed by 1 base and J by 4 bases, 3 bases remained unmatched. Germline values: CDR1 LNHNV, CDR2 YYDKDF (reference sequence). The CDR3 loop spans 14 amino acids. The sample in question was PBMCs, obtained around atezolizumab (anti-PD-L1) treatment. This receptor was identified in a man aged 55-75 years with urothelial cancer. The V call is TRBV15, the J call TRBJ2-5, with 7 bases lining up with TRBD2. CDR3 sequence reads: CATSRGLAAETQYF. The CDR3 DNA reads TGTGCCACCAGCAGAGGACTAGCTGCAGAGACCCAGTACTTC. Complete variable domain (other parts from reference TRBV15 and TRBJ2-5): DAMVIQNPRYQVTQFGKPVTLSCSQTLNHNVMYWYQQKSSQAPKLLFHYYDKDFNNEADTPDNFQSRRPNTSFCFLDIRSPGLGDTAMYLCATSRGLAAETQYFGPGTRLLVL.